The 12 T cell receptor beta chains given below trace back to one sample, sequenced in a study of blood T cell repertoires in COVID-19. TCRdb keeps only in-frame clones here, not all; method: immunoSEQ multiplex PCR. The sample holds roughly 160,000 clones, under 95% seen once. Sequencing was performed on peripheral blood. These receptors came from a man aged 18-30 years with COVID-19, enrolled during active disease.

This clone showed up just a few times. The rearrangement uses TRBV28 and TRBJ2-1; 7 bases agree with TRBD1. V shed 6 bases, J shed 4 bases, and the junction held 9 bases outside the gene matches. Germline lookup yields CDR1 MDHEN and CDR2 SYDVKM. CDR3 length equals 15 residues. CDR3 nucleotide sequence: TGTGCCAGCAGGCAGGACAGGTACATTTACAATGAGCAGTTCTTC. Its translation: CASRQDRYIYNEQFF.

V is TRBV27 and J is TRBJ2-1; 10 nucleotides align to TRBD1. Germline CDR1 MNHEY, CDR2 SMNVEV (reference sequence). Losses at the gene ends were 4 bases for V and 0 bases for J; bases not matched to a gene: 6. This CDR3 contains 17 residues. The DNA for the CDR3 is TGTGCCAGCAGTTCCTGGGACAGGGGTGACTCCTACAATGAGCAGTTCTTC. This codes for CASSSWDRGDSYNEQFF.

V gene TRBV15 combines with J gene TRBJ1-2; D is undetermined. Trimming pared 0 bases from V and 6 bases from J, leaving 8 bases between. CDR3 size: 13 residues. CDR1 LNHNV and CDR2 YYDKDF come from the germline V gene (reference sequence). CDR3 sequence (DNA): TGTGCCACCAGCAGAGATCTGACACATGGCTACACCTTC. Translated: CATSRDLTHGYTF. The full variable domain, completed using reference TRBV15 and TRBJ1-2, is DAMVIQNPRYQVTQFGKPVTLSCSQTLNHNVMYWYQQKSSQAPKLLFHYYDKDFNNEADTPDNFQSRRPNTSFCFLDIRSPGLGDTAMYLCATSRDLTHGYTFGSGTRLTVV.

The V and J genes are TRBV7-2 and TRBJ2-1; D is perhaps TRBD2 (5 bases). Germline CDR1 reads SGHTA; CDR2 reads FQGNSA. This CDR3 is 15 amino acids long. Deletions cut 3 bases from V and 1 base from J, with 10 bases between. CDR3: CASSLTAGSYNEQFF. CDR3 DNA sequence: TGTGCCAGCAGCTTGACGGCGGGTTCCTACAATGAGCAGTTCTTC.

The chain couples TRBV21-1 to TRBJ2-1; TRBD2, the table's D call, was not compared with the DNA. TRBV21-1 represents a pseudogene. CDR3 size: 14 residues. CDR3 coding DNA: TGTGCCAGCAGCAAAGGAAACCGGTGCAATGAGCAGTTCTTC. Translated, it gives CASSKGNRCNEQFF.

The V call is TRBV10-3, the J call TRBJ1-2, with D tentatively TRBD1 (6 bases). Trimming removed 4 bases at V and 2 bases at J, with 14 bases between. CDR1 and CDR2 from the germline V gene are ENHRY and SYGVKD. CDR3 length: 15 residues. CDR3 protein: CAISGRTDENYGYTF. The CDR3 DNA follows: TGTGCCATCAGTGGTCGGACAGACGAAAACTATGGCTACACCTTC.

The rearrangement joins TRBV9 to TRBJ1-2, with D perhaps TRBD1 (5 bases). Trimming stripped 4 bases from V and 0 bases from J, with 10 bases between. This CDR3 has 14 residues. Germline assignment: CDR1 SGDLS and CDR2 YYNGEE. The CDR3 spells CASSPQGSNYGYTF. CDR3 bases: TGTGCCAGCAGCCCTCAGGGTTCTAACTATGGCTACACCTTC.

This rearrangement joins TRBV28 to TRBJ1-4; D is unclear. The CDR3 has 18 residues. Germline V gives CDR1 MDHEN, CDR2 SYDVKM. Deletions cut 5 bases from V and 0 bases from J, with 19 bases between. The CDR3 DNA follows: TGTGCCAGCAGTGATATGGGGATGCGGGATGCAACTAATGAAAAACTGTTTTTT. This codes for CASSDMGMRDATNEKLFF.

J is TRBJ1-1 and V is TRBV27; no definite D call. Germline CDR1 and CDR2: MNHEY and SMNVEV (reference sequence). V dropped 5 bases and J dropped 1 base, with 14 bases sitting between them. This CDR3 region has 15 residues. CDR3: CASSHPLGANTEAFF. DNA for the CDR3: TGTGCCAGCAGTCACCCTCTGGGAGCGAACACTGAAGCTTTCTTT.

V usage is TRBV5-6 and J usage is TRBJ2-1; D perhaps matches TRBD1 (6 bases). The germline CDR1 and CDR2 sequences are SGHDT and YYEEEE. V was trimmed by 4 bases and J by 6 bases, leaving 8 bases between them. CDR3 length equals 12 residues. The CDR3 is CASSQGFNEQFF. The CDR3 DNA sequence: TGTGCCAGCAGCCAGGGGTTCAATGAGCAGTTCTTC.

This clone was found once. The chain links TRBV10-2 to TRBJ2-7, with TRBD2 as a possible D gene (5 bases). This CDR3 has 14 residues. Germline V CDR1 and CDR2: WSHSY, SAAADI. V was cut by 3 bases and J by 3 bases, with 12 bases left in between. CDR3 sequence reads: CASSEEGWGYEQYF. For the CDR3, the DNA is TGCGCCAGCAGTGAAGAGGGTTGGGGCTACGAGCAGTACTTC.

The J gene is TRBJ2-7, the V gene TRBV4-1; TRBD2 might be the D (7 bases). Trimming left V 0 bases short and J 1 base short, with 13 bases between. CDR1 is MGHRA and CDR2 is YSYEKL in the germline V gene. This CDR3 is 16 amino acids long. DNA of the CDR3: TGCGCCAGCAGCCAAGATCTGGGGGGGGCATCCTACGAGCAGTACTTC. This gives the protein CASSQDLGGASYEQYF.